The clone carrying this T cell receptor beta chain was counted between two and nine times. Its cognate antigen is unknown. The CDR3 consists of 14 residues. Trimming cost V 4 bases and J 1 base, with 10 bases left between them. Germline CDR1 SNHLY, CDR2 FYNNEI. TCRdb ran MiXCR on the 5' RACE reads and lists one entry per CDR3 protein. Of 29,000 or so distinct CDR3 sequences in the sample, about 16% were seen once. The entry originates in a study of T-cell memory formation after mild COVID-19. Findings and limits, study-wide: A second wave of clones peaked on day 37, and their SARS-CoV-2 specificity went unconfirmed.

The J gene is TRBJ1-2, the V gene TRBV2, with D unresolved. This clonotype was sampled from an adult who had mild COVID-19 (a few samples of this study predate the infection). Cell type and time point are not known. The sequenced sample consisted of PBMCs or a T cell subset sorted from them (not recorded which). CDR3 loop: CASSGRAGNYGYTF. Here the CDR3 DNA reads TGTGCCAGCAGTGGAAGGGCGGGTAACTATGGCTACACCTTC. The complete variable domain, with remaining parts taken from reference TRBV2 and TRBJ1-2, reads EPEVTQTPSHQVTQMGQEVILRCVPISNHLYFYWYRQILGQKVEFLVSFYNNEISEKSEIFDDQFSVERPDGSNFTLKIRSTKLEDSAMYFCASSGRAGNYGYTFGSGTRLTVV.